The TCR beta chain described here comes from a study of T cells in Graves' hyperthyroidism and ophthalmopathy (dated by TCRdb to the late 2010s). Concerning the study at large: Peripheral blood samples were taken at the time of initial diagnosis, prior to any treatment. To identify TCR V-J signatures that set the groups apart, the researchers used a discovery cohort of about a hundred patients, made up of roughly 45 with Graves' ophthalmopathy and some 56 with stable Graves' hyperthyroidism. Whether ophthalmopathy could be predicted prospectively was tested in an independent validation cohort made up of approximately 19 hyperthyroidism patients plus 17 patients who later progressed to ophthalmopathy. The roughly 100 discovery patients were randomly divided into training and test sets at a 7:3 ratio. In roughly six Graves' hyperthyroidism patients, the study also compared T-cell repertoires from thyroid tissue with T-cell repertoires from blood. After blood sampling, hyperthyroidism patients were treated with methimazole at a starting dose of 30 mg daily, and ophthalmopathy patients were treated with high-dose intravenous methylprednisolone. The paper reports TCR Vbeta CDR3 sequencing of approximately 140 peripheral blood samples: 43 ophthalmopathy, 70 to 85 hyperthyroidism and approximately 17 progressor patients.

From a lookup of the germline V gene, CDR1 and CDR2 are SGHRS and YFSETQ. Including the terminal cysteine and phenylalanine, the CDR3 comprises 14 residues. Just CDR3 DNA is preserved here, 42 bases in frame from base 1. V and J lose 7 bases and 3 bases, and a span of 13 bases separates them. Amplification of TCR beta CDR3 regions was carried out from RNA transcripts. For the first round of RT-PCR on the TCR CDR3, the HTBI primer set was used together with the Qiagen OneStep RT-PCR kit. Libraries were constructed in a second round of multiplex PCR, after which size selection and purification were performed. Sequencing of the libraries was done on an Illumina HiSeq2000 using paired-end 100 bp reads. As for how the authors treated the data: SOAPnuke was used to process the raw data, removing reads that contained adapters or uncalled bases, had a mean Phred below 15, or lacked an exact match to the constant primer or identifier. COPE v1.2.5 was used to merge the high-quality paired reads, and each unique nucleotide sequence was defined as a clonotype. MiTCR v1.1 was used to align clonotypes to the IMGT TRBV, TRBD and TRBJ reference segments. Analysis was restricted to V-J combinations with a frequency above 0.0001, which covered just over 98% of repertoires. The TCS score was defined as the ratio of F50 (clonal expansion) to E x V (chaos), calculated using BLOSUM62-based TCRdist between CDR3 peptides within each V-J. Welch's t-statistics and random forest reduced fewer than 550 V-J features to 13, which were used in a naive Bayes classifier (R e1071). TCRdb ran its own pipeline on the public reads, namely fastp trimming at Q25 and MiXCR clone calling, and kept in-frame beta chains. All rows with the same CDR3 protein become a single entry with the most common DNA and genes. TCRdb's processing, not the authors', yielded these V and J calls. The sample table shows 400,000 to 550,000 distinct CDR3 sequences, and around 14% are seen once. Around 17% of the sample rests with the top ten.

Stable Graves' hyperthyroidism was defined as no progression to ophthalmopathy during 18 months of follow-up. Hyperthyroidism patients were newly diagnosed, with disease duration under 2 months, and aged 18 to 65 years. Any patient with an uncontrolled infection, another autoimmune disease, pregnancy or lactation was excluded. Clinical symptoms, serum thyroxine and TRAb, thyroid ultrasound, and orbital computed tomography formed the basis for the diagnoses. PBMCs were isolated from about 10 ml of fresh peripheral blood by Ficoll-Paque density gradient centrifugation. Trizol reagent was used to extract total RNA, and RNA quality was then checked on an Agilent 2100 Bioanalyzer. This clonotype turned up a few times. No cognate antigen has been identified for it. No much larger clonotype is one base removed from it; base qualities were not supplied. What the authors observed across the whole study: In validation, the model predicted progression to ophthalmopathy with roughly 66% sensitivity and about 72% specificity, a median of about 6.7 months before onset. Blood samples also contained most of the expanded thyroid clonotypes (frequency above 0.001), which suggests that blood repertoires may reflect thyroid immune responses. No statistical method was used to set the sample size in advance, and investigators knew the group allocation. Ophthalmopathy was separated from stable hyperthyroidism by a 13 V-J signature model, with 85% to 90% sensitivity and roughly 84% specificity obtained in cross-validation and 80%/75% obtained in testing.

Sequenced: blood. This TCR was sampled from a woman between 18 and 29 years old with Graves' hyperthyroidism. This chain is built from TRBV5-1 and TRBJ2-2, and possibly TRBD1, on 5 matching bases. The DNA sequence is TGCGCCAGCTCCAGACAGCCAGACACCGGGGAGCTGTTTTTT. It translates as CASSRQPDTGELFF.